This T cell receptor beta chain derives from a study of cytomegalovirus exposure and HLA in healthy donors. Study overall: Earlier sequencing of about 179 million T cells yielded 100 million to 140 million unique TCR beta sequences. Study results and caveats: Common viral pathogens seemed, in a later analysis, to connect with several of the most significant clusters.

Primers for the PCR totalled 60 Vbeta and 13 Jbeta. Using immunoSEQ multiplex PCR, the repertoire was profiled, and TCRdb retains in-frame clones only, with some absent. This sample has 130,000 to 150,000 clones, with around 81% found just once. This clone came up a few times. Antigen specificity is unknown. Input material: PBMCs. This sequence was found in a male donor in good health and CMV-seronegative.

The CDR3 reads CASSNTAGTVFNYGYTF. The CDR3 DNA is TGTGCCAGCAGCAACACCGCCGGGACAGTCTTTAACTATGGCTACACCTTC. The chain couples TRBV6-7 to TRBJ1-2; 7 nucleotides match TRBD1. TRBV6-7 falls under the ORF class, with uncertain function. This CDR3 comprises 17 residues. Trimming took 6 bases from V and 1 from J; bases not matched to a gene: 14.